A selection of T cell receptor beta chains follows, all from one sample in a study of blood T cell repertoires in COVID-19. Generated by immunoSEQ multiplex PCR, the TCRdb table keeps only in-frame clones and is missing some. The profile covers a few hundred thousand clones, with around 86% appearing a single time and about 7.1% taken by the ten largest. Sequenced sample: peripheral blood. The receptor set was obtained from a woman aged 70-85 years with active or convalescent COVID-19. The CDR3 runs from the conserved cysteine through the conserved F or W. Each record gives: V gene, J gene, D gene, clone size, CDR3 DNA, CDR3 protein. A D gene is named only where the DNA matches it firmly. Clone size is given for some rows only: seen once, a few or many times, or a class if the clone is expanded.

V: TRBV5-5
J: TRBJ1-1
D: NA
size: NA
DNA: TGTGCCAGCAGCAGCCCGAACACTGAAGCTTTCTTT
CDR3: CASSSPNTEAFF

V: TRBV5-1
J: TRBJ1-2
D: NA
size: once
DNA: TGCGCCAGCAGCGTGGACCGAAACAGGGCCCGACGATACTATGGCTACACCTTC
CDR3: CASSVDRNRARRYYGYTF

V: TRBV29-1
J: TRBJ1-1
D: NA
size: NA
DNA: TGCAGCGTTGAAGTGGGGGGGGTGAACACTGAAGCTTTCTTT
CDR3: CSVEVGGVNTEAFF

V: TRBV19
J: TRBJ1-3
D: TRBD1
size: NA
DNA: TGTGCCAGTAGTGCCGGGACAGGGGTTTCTGGAAACACCATATATTTT
CDR3: CASSAGTGVSGNTIYF

V: TRBV27
J: TRBJ1-6
D: NA
size: NA
DNA: TGTGCCAGCAGCCACCCCTCCAGGTCTAATTCACCCCTCCACTTT
CDR3: CASSHPSRSNSPLHF

V: TRBV3-1/TRBV3-2
J: TRBJ2-4
D: TRBD2
size: few
DNA: TGTGCCAGCAGCCTCGGCGACGGGGGGGCCGGAAACATTCAGTACTTC
CDR3: CASSLGDGGAGNIQYF

V: TRBV5-1
J: TRBJ2-1
D: TRBD2
size: NA
DNA: TGCGCCAGCAGCCCCGAGTGGGGGGGAAATGAGCAGTTCTTC
CDR3: CASSPEWGGNEQFF

V: TRBV5-6
J: TRBJ1-5
D: NA
size: few
DNA: TGTGCCAGCAGACTCGGACACGGAAATCAGCCCCAGCATTTT
CDR3: CASRLGHGNQPQHF

V: TRBV5-1
J: TRBJ2-1
D: NA
size: once
DNA: TGCGCCAGCAGCTTAGGGGCCCTCAAGTACAATGAGCAGTTCTTC
CDR3: CASSLGALKYNEQFF

V: TRBV7-2
J: TRBJ2-3
D: TRBD2
size: NA
DNA: TGTGCCAGCAGCCCCACTAGCGGGTACGTTACTAGCACAGATACGCAGTATTTT
CDR3: CASSPTSGYVTSTDTQYF

V: TRBV6-5
J: TRBJ2-5
D: TRBD2
size: NA
DNA: TGTGCCAGCAGTTACGGACTAGCGGGGATGGAGACCCAGTACTTC
CDR3: CASSYGLAGMETQYF

V: TRBV15
J: TRBJ1-3
D: NA
size: NA
DNA: TGTGCCACCAGCAGAGCCTATACGGGAAACACCATATATTTT
CDR3: CATSRAYTGNTIYF

V: TRBV27
J: TRBJ1-2
D: TRBD1
size: few
DNA: TGTGCCAGCAGTTCCGCTTTCGCGGGACAGCCGAACTATGGCTACACCTTC
CDR3: CASSSAFAGQPNYGYTF

V: TRBV18
J: TRBJ2-1
D: NA
size: NA
DNA: TGTGCCAGCTCACCAGACCGGGGAAGCTACAATGAGCAGTTCTTC
CDR3: CASSPDRGSYNEQFF

V: TRBV7-2
J: TRBJ1-4
D: TRBD1
size: NA
DNA: TGTGCCAGCAGCCACGACAGGGATTATGAAAAACTGTTTTTT
CDR3: CASSHDRDYEKLFF

V: TRBV6-1
J: TRBJ1-1
D: NA
size: NA
DNA: TGTGCCAGCAGTGATGGCGGGGGACCTTTCTTT
CDR3: CASSDGGGPFF

V: TRBV2
J: TRBJ1-5
D: NA
size: NA
DNA: TGTGCCAGCAGTGAAGGCCGAGAACAGCCCCAGCATTTT
CDR3: CASSEGREQPQHF

V: TRBV24-1
J: TRBJ1-1
D: NA
size: NA
DNA: TGTGCCACCAGTGACCCCGGACGGGGTGAAGCTTTCTTT
CDR3: CATSDPGRGEAFF

V: TRBV6-4
J: TRBJ1-1
D: NA
size: NA
DNA: TGTGCCAGCAAGGAGGGTGGGGACACTGAAGCTTTCTTT
CDR3: CASKEGGDTEAFF

V: TRBV4-3
J: TRBJ1-2
D: TRBD1
size: NA
DNA: TGCGCCAGCAGCCAAGACGACAGGGTCCCGAACTATGGCTACACCTTC
CDR3: CASSQDDRVPNYGYTF

V: TRBV19
J: TRBJ1-4
D: NA
size: NA
DNA: TGTGCCAGTAGTATAGATACCACCGAGAGTGAAAAACTGTTTTTT
CDR3: CASSIDTTESEKLFF

V: TRBV5-4
J: TRBJ1-2
D: NA
size: NA
DNA: TGTGCCAGCAGCTCGGGACTTATCGGCTATGGCTACACCTTC
CDR3: CASSSGLIGYGYTF

V: TRBV5-1
J: TRBJ2-1
D: NA
size: NA
DNA: TGCGCCAGCAGCGTAGCTGGATCGAACAATGAGCAGTTCTTC
CDR3: CASSVAGSNNEQFF

V: TRBV29-1
J: TRBJ1-1
D: NA
size: NA
DNA: TGCAGCACTCTAGCACTCGGCGAAACTTTCTTT
CDR3: CSTLALGETFF

V: TRBV5-5
J: TRBJ2-2
D: NA
size: NA
DNA: TGTGCCAGCAGGTCGAGGGGGTCTGGCACCGGGGAGCTGTTTTTT
CDR3: CASRSRGSGTGELFF

V: TRBV7-9
J: TRBJ1-2
D: NA
size: few
DNA: TGTGCCAGCAGCTTTTACGGCAGTTCTAGTGGCTACACCTTC
CDR3: CASSFYGSSSGYTF

V: TRBV6-2/TRBV6-3
J: TRBJ1-1
D: NA
size: once
DNA: TGTGCCAGCAGTTACCTTGCAGGGAGGGCCGAAGCTTTCTTT
CDR3: CASSYLAGRAEAFF

V: TRBV6-1
J: TRBJ1-1
D: NA
size: NA
DNA: TGTGCCAGCAGTGATTGGGGGGTGGGGACTGAAGCTTTCTTT
CDR3: CASSDWGVGTEAFF

V: TRBV6-5
J: TRBJ1-1
D: NA
size: NA
DNA: TGTGCCAGCAGTCCCCAGGTGACAGGGAACACTGAAGCTTTCTTT
CDR3: CASSPQVTGNTEAFF

V: TRBV7-3
J: TRBJ1-3
D: TRBD1
size: few
DNA: TGTGCCAGCAGCTCATTCCCAGGGACAGCCTCTGGAAACACCATATATTTT
CDR3: CASSSFPGTASGNTIYF

V: TRBV4-2
J: TRBJ1-4
D: TRBD1
size: NA
DNA: TGTGCCAGCAGCCCTTCAGGGGGAGAAGACGAAAAACTGTTTTTT
CDR3: CASSPSGGEDEKLFF

V: TRBV27
J: TRBJ1-2
D: NA
size: NA
DNA: TGTGCCAGCAGTTCCCCCTCTGGCTACACCTTC
CDR3: CASSSPSGYTF

V: TRBV4-3
J: TRBJ1-4
D: TRBD1
size: NA
DNA: TGCGCCAGCAGCCAAGGACAGGGGGGGGAAAAACTGTTTTTT
CDR3: CASSQGQGGEKLFF

V: TRBV6-5
J: TRBJ1-2
D: NA
size: NA
DNA: TGTGCCAGCAGTTACTCCGTCGTGGGGGGTAACTATGGCTACACCTTC
CDR3: CASSYSVVGGNYGYTF

V: TRBV5-4
J: TRBJ1-1
D: TRBD1
size: NA
DNA: TGTGCCAGCAGCCCAAGACAGGGGAACACTGAAGCTTTCTTT
CDR3: CASSPRQGNTEAFF

V: TRBV7-6
J: TRBJ1-1
D: NA
size: NA
DNA: TGTGCCAGCAGCTTGGGACTTGGAGAGGGGACTGAAGCTTTCTTT
CDR3: CASSLGLGEGTEAFF

V: TRBV6-5
J: TRBJ2-3
D: NA
size: NA
DNA: TGTGCCAGCATTCCGCAGGGAACAACAGATACGCAGTATTTT
CDR3: CASIPQGTTDTQYF

V: TRBV6-4
J: TRBJ2-3
D: TRBD2
size: once
DNA: TGTGCCAGCAGTGCGACTAGCGGGGCGGTTGGAACGCAGTATTTT
CDR3: CASSATSGAVGTQYF

V: TRBV29-1
J: TRBJ1-1
D: TRBD1
size: few
DNA: TGCAGCGTTCCGAAGGGACAGGGGAGGAGGACTGAAGCTTTCTTT
CDR3: CSVPKGQGRRTEAFF

V: TRBV27
J: TRBJ2-5
D: NA
size: once
DNA: TGTGCCAGCAGTCCGGCGGGGTGGGACCAGTACTTC
CDR3: CASSPAGWDQYF

V: TRBV6-2/TRBV6-3
J: TRBJ1-5
D: NA
size: NA
DNA: TGTGCCAGCAGCTCACCTAGGCAGCCCCAGCATTTT
CDR3: CASSSPRQPQHF

V: TRBV5-1
J: TRBJ2-5
D: NA
size: NA
DNA: TGCGCCAGCAGCTTGATCCGGCGGGAGACCCAGTACTTC
CDR3: CASSLIRRETQYF

V: TRBV11-2
J: TRBJ1-2
D: TRBD1
size: NA
DNA: TGTGCCAGCAGCTTAGATCACAGGGGAGTTGGCTACACCTTC
CDR3: CASSLDHRGVGYTF

V: TRBV2
J: TRBJ1-2
D: NA
size: NA
DNA: TGTGCCAGCAGTGGGGGAGGGATCTATGGCTACACCTTC
CDR3: CASSGGGIYGYTF

V: TRBV18
J: TRBJ2-3
D: NA
size: once
DNA: TGTGCCAGCTCAGAGGCACAAAACATACTCACAGATACGCAGTATTTT
CDR3: CASSEAQNILTDTQYF

V: TRBV19
J: TRBJ1-2
D: NA
size: once
DNA: TGTGCCAGTAGTATAGGGACAGCGCCTAACTATGGCTACACCTTC
CDR3: CASSIGTAPNYGYTF

V: TRBV6-1
J: TRBJ1-2
D: NA
size: NA
DNA: TGTGCCAGCAGTGAAGGGCAGTATTATGGCTACACCTTC
CDR3: CASSEGQYYGYTF

V: TRBV7-2
J: TRBJ2-3
D: NA
size: NA
DNA: TGTGCCAGCAGCCCGGGACTCCATACGCAGTATTTT
CDR3: CASSPGLHTQYF

V: TRBV5-6
J: TRBJ2-4
D: TRBD2
size: once
DNA: TGTGCCAGCAGCTCCGGACTAGCGGGGGGTCTAGCCAAAAACATTCAGTACTTC
CDR3: CASSSGLAGGLAKNIQYF

V: TRBV10-3
J: TRBJ2-2
D: NA
size: NA
DNA: TGTGCCATCAGTCGCCTCAGGGACACCGGGGAGCTGTTTTTT
CDR3: CAISRLRDTGELFF

V: TRBV11-2
J: TRBJ1-1
D: NA
size: NA
DNA: TGTGCCAGCAGCTTAGTACGCGGGGGCACTGAAGCTTTCTTT
CDR3: CASSLVRGGTEAFF

V: TRBV10-1
J: TRBJ2-3
D: NA
size: NA
DNA: TGCGCCAGCAGTTCTTCTATGACTGCGGATACGCAGTATTTT
CDR3: CASSSSMTADTQYF

V: TRBV6-5
J: TRBJ1-1
D: TRBD1
size: NA
DNA: TGTGCCAGCACGGGACAGGGGGGCATGAACACTGAAGCTTTCTTT
CDR3: CASTGQGGMNTEAFF

V: TRBV7-2
J: TRBJ1-2
D: NA
size: NA
DNA: TGTGCCAGCAGCCCGTCATTGGGGCCTGGGCTTTATGGCTACACCTTC
CDR3: CASSPSLGPGLYGYTF

V: TRBV2
J: TRBJ1-3
D: NA
size: NA
DNA: TGTGCCAGCAGTGAACACAGGGCTGGAAACACCATATATTTT
CDR3: CASSEHRAGNTIYF

V: TRBV4-1
J: TRBJ2-2
D: TRBD1
size: NA
DNA: TGCGCCAGCAGCCTCGACAGGGTGAACACCGGGGAGCTGTTTTTT
CDR3: CASSLDRVNTGELFF

V: TRBV11-2
J: TRBJ1-4
D: NA
size: once
DNA: TGTGCCAGCAGCTTAGCGGACAGACGGTCTAATGAAAAACTGTTTTTT
CDR3: CASSLADRRSNEKLFF

V: TRBV7-8
J: TRBJ2-1
D: TRBD2
size: once
DNA: TGTGCCAGCAGCGAACCGACTAGCGGGGGTCACAATGAGCAGTTCTTC
CDR3: CASSEPTSGGHNEQFF